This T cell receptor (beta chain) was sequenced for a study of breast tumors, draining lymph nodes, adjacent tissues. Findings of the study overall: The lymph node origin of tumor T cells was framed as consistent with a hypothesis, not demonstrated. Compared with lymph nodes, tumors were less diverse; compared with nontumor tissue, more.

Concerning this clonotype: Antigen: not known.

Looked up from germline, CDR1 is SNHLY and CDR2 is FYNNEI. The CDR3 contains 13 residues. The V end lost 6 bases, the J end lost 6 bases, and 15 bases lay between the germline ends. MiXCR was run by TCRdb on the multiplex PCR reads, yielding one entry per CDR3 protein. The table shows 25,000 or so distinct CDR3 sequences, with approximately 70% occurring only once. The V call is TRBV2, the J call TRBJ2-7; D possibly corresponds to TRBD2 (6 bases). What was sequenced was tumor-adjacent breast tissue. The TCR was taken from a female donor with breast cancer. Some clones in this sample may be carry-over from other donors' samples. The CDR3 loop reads CASRIRRESEQYF. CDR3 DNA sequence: TGTGCCAGCAGGATCAGACGGGAGTCCGAGCAGTACTTC.